The clone carrying this T cell receptor (beta chain) was found a few times. This specimen comes from a study of cytomegalovirus exposure and HLA in healthy donors. V shed 5 bases and J 6 bases; nucleotides not matched to a gene: 6. Germline V gene lookup returns CDR1 SGHRS and CDR2 YFSETQ. This CDR3 comprises 14 residues. PCR amplification relied on 60 Vbeta primers (plus 13 Jbeta primers). TCRdb's table, derived via immunoSEQ multiplex PCR, lists solely in-frame clones and lacks some. The table records some 140,000 clones, 65% to 80% of them present only once. The material sequenced was PBMCs. The chain carries TRBV5-1 and TRBJ2-3; the match to TRBD2 covers 10 bases. The TCR was taken from a human donor in good health. This CDR3 is CASRASGSEDTQYF. CDR3 sequence (DNA): TGCGCCAGCAGGGCTAGCGGGAGTGAGGATACGCAGTATTTT.